These 31 T cell receptor beta chains share one sample of origin, sequenced in a study of CD8 T cells in ankylosing spondylitis. TCRdb reprocessed the 5' RACE reads via MiXCR and lists one record per CDR3 protein. The profile covers about 400,000 distinct CDR3 sequences, with 20% to 25% appearing a single time and around 14% taken by the ten largest. Material for sequencing was blood, either unsorted or a sorted T cell fraction (not recorded which). All receptors derive from a male donor with ankylosing spondylitis or in good health (not recorded which).

The chain couples TRBV4-1 to TRBJ2-2; possibly TRBD1 for D (6 bases). Germline V gene lookup returns CDR1 MGHRA and CDR2 YSYEKL. This CDR3 has 15 amino acids. V was pared by 3 bases and J by 4 bases, with 12 bases between. CDR3 DNA sequence: TGCGCCAGCAGCCAGTTGGGGGCGTTCACCGGGGAGCTGTTTTTT. It yields the protein CASSQLGAFTGELFF.

The CDR3 reads CASSSPGQGGHEQFF. In nucleotides, the CDR3 is TGTGCCAGCAGTTCTCCGGGACAGGGGGGCCATGAGCAGTTCTTC. The chain links TRBV6-5 to TRBJ2-1, with TRBD1 matching over 11 bases. CDR3 size: 15 residues. Germline CDR1 is MNHEY and CDR2 is SVGAGI. After removal of 4 bases from V and 8 bases from J, the junction contained 7 bases not matched to a gene.

V usage is TRBV20-1 and J usage is TRBJ2-1, with 7 positions matching TRBD1. After removal of 6 bases from V and 1 base from J, the junction contained 6 bases not matched to a gene. Germline lookup yields CDR1 DFQATT and CDR2 SNEGSKA (reference sequence). This CDR3 contains 14 residues. This CDR3 is CSAGDSTSYNEQFF. Here the CDR3 DNA reads TGCAGTGCCGGGGACAGCACATCCTACAATGAGCAGTTCTTC.

This clonotype was counted a few times. The rearrangement uses TRBV29-1 and TRBJ2-7; TRBD2 might be the D (5 bases). The V end lost 2 bases, the J end lost 2 bases, and 10 bases lay between the germline ends. CDR3 length: 13 residues. Germline V CDR1 and CDR2: SQVTM, ANQGSEA. The DNA of the CDR3 is TGCAGCGTTGAATCCCCGGGGACCTACGAGCAGTACTTC. It is translated as CSVESPGTYEQYF.

CDR3 sequence: CSVLSGNTIYF. DNA of the CDR3: TGCAGCGTTCTGTCTGGAAACACCATATATTTT. The chain couples TRBV29-1 to TRBJ1-3; D gene unclear. Between the trimmed V and J ends, which lost 5 bases and 1 base, there was a span of 3 bases. Germline V lookup: CDR1 SQVTM, CDR2 ANQGSEA. This CDR3 region has 11 residues. The variable domain in full, completed from reference TRBV29-1 and TRBJ1-3, reads SAVISQKPSRDICQRGTSLTIQCQVDSQVTMMFWYRQQPGQSLTLIATANQGSEATYESGFVIDKFPISRPNLTFSTLTVSNMSPEDSSIYLCSVLSGNTIYFGEGSWLTVV.

This clonotype has a handful of counts. The gene calls are TRBV4-2 and TRBJ2-3; TRBD2 agrees at 8 bases. The CDR3 consists of 15 residues. V gave up 1 base and J gave up 4 bases; unmatched junction bases: 4. CDR1 and CDR2 from the germline V gene are LGHNA and YNFKEQ. For the CDR3, the DNA is TGTGCCAGCAGCCAAGTGACTAGCGTGTCAGATACGCAGTATTTT. The encoded protein is CASSQVTSVSDTQYF.

The chain couples TRBV27 to TRBJ2-1, with 10 positions matching TRBD2. CDR3 length equals 16 residues. V lost 4 bases, J lost 0 bases, and 3 bases stayed unmatched. CDR1 MNHEY and CDR2 SMNVEV come from the germline V gene (reference sequence). In nucleotides, the CDR3 is TGTGCCAGCAGTTCGGTAGCGGGGGGCTCCTACAATGAGCAGTTCTTC. It codes for CASSSVAGGSYNEQFF.

V gene TRBV18 combines with J gene TRBJ2-7; D ambiguous. Germline CDR1 reads KGHSH; CDR2 reads LQKENI. V dropped 7 bases and J dropped 2 bases, with 12 bases sitting between them. There are 13 residues in the CDR3. The CDR3 nucleotides read TGTGCCAGCTGCGCTGGGTCAGCCTACGAGCAGTACTTC. Encoded protein: CASCAGSAYEQYF.

The gene calls are TRBV10-3 and TRBJ2-2, with 7 bases matching TRBD1. V was clipped by 1 base and J by 4 bases; unmatched bases: 12. CDR3 length equals 18 residues. Per the germline V gene, CDR1 is ENHRY and CDR2 is SYGVKD. In DNA form, the CDR3 reads TGTGCCATCAGTGAGTGGGCTTTACAGGGGATCGGCACCGGGGAGCTGTTTTTT. Protein: CAISEWALQGIGTGELFF.

In this sample, this clonotype turned up a few times. This chain uses TRBV15 with TRBJ2-4; TRBD1 is a possible D gene (6 bases). Trimming shortened V by 4 bases and J by 1 base, and 17 bases separated the two germline ends. The CDR3 has 17 residues. Germline CDR1 is LNHNV and CDR2 is YYDKDF (reference sequence). The DNA for the CDR3 is TGTGCCACCAGCACCAGAGAAGGGGGTGAGGCCAAAAACATTCAGTACTTC. Encoded protein: CATSTREGGEAKNIQYF.

This chain uses TRBV29-1 with TRBJ2-7, with TRBD2 identical over 7 bases. The CDR3 runs 12 residues. V shed 4 bases, J shed 6 bases, and the junction held 6 bases outside the gene matches. The V gene's germline CDR1 is SQVTM and CDR2 ANQGSEA. DNA for the CDR3: TGCAGCGTTGCCGGACTAGGCTTCGAGCAGTACTTC. It translates to CSVAGLGFEQYF.

This clonotype appeared a few times. The chain uses TRBV10-2 and TRBJ2-3, with TRBD2 matching 9 bases. Germline assignment: CDR1 WSHSY and CDR2 SAAADI. Trimming at V came to 6 bases and at J to 5 bases, leaving 9 bases not matched to a gene. The CDR3 has 15 amino acids. The CDR3 coding sequence is TGCGCCAGCAGCGACTCGGGACTAGCCGGAGATACGCAGTATTTT. Its translation: CASSDSGLAGDTQYF.

V and J are TRBV20-1 and TRBJ2-6; D remains unclear. The CDR3 totals 15 residues. V was pared by 3 bases and J by 0 bases, with 9 bases between. CDR1 DFQATT and CDR2 SNEGSKA come from the germline V gene (reference sequence). CDR3 amino acids: CSARPPNSGANVLTF. CDR3 nucleotides: TGCAGTGCTAGGCCCCCGAACTCTGGGGCCAACGTCCTGACTTTC.

This chain connects TRBV6-5 to TRBJ2-7; 7 nucleotides line up with TRBD1. Germline CDR1 reads MNHEY; CDR2 reads SVGAGI. J lost 11 bases, V lost 2 bases, and 3 bases had no gene match. This CDR3 has 11 residues. CDR3 coding DNA: TGTGCCAGCAGTTACACAGGGGTGGAGTACTTC. It specifies CASSYTGVEYF.

This clonotype was seen a handful of times. The V gene is TRBV5-1, the J gene TRBJ2-2; D is uncertain. CDR1 is SGHRS and CDR2 is YFSETQ in the germline V gene. The CDR3 is 16 residues long. Trimming removed 0 bases from V and 0 bases from J, with 9 bases in between. The CDR3 is CASSLGELPNTGELFF. As DNA, the CDR3 is TGCGCCAGCAGCTTGGGGGAACTCCCGAACACCGGGGAGCTGTTTTTT. Using reference TRBV5-1 and TRBJ2-2 for the parts outside the CDR3, the full variable domain is KAGVTQTPRYLIKTRGQQVTLSCSPISGHRSVSWYQQTPGQGLQFLFEYFSETQRNKGNFPGRFSGRQFSNSRSEMNVSTLELGDSALYLCASSLGELPNTGELFFGEGSRLTVL.

The CDR3 sequence is CASGSGGAEQFF. CDR3 nucleotide sequence: TGTGCCAGCGGCAGCGGGGGGGCTGAGCAGTTCTTC. V gene TRBV7-8 combines with J gene TRBJ2-1; 10 nucleotides match TRBD2. Per the germline V gene, CDR1 is SGHVS and CDR2 is FQNEAQ. The CDR3 length is 12 residues. V lost 8 bases, J lost 9 bases, and 4 bases stayed unmatched.

The V gene is TRBV25-1, the J gene TRBJ1-1; D unresolved. The germline V gene encodes CDR1 MGHDK and CDR2 SYGVNS. The CDR3 has 13 residues. The V gene lost 2 bases and the J gene lost 3 bases, with 7 bases spanning the gap. CDR3 loop: CASSEGVYTEAFF. CDR3 nucleotide sequence: TGTGCCAGCAGTGAAGGGGTATACACTGAAGCTTTCTTT.

V is TRBV6-1 and J is TRBJ2-2; D uncertain. V was clipped by 4 bases and J by 4 bases, with 10 bases between them. This CDR3 contains 14 residues. Germline assignment: CDR1 MNHNS and CDR2 SASEGT. CDR3 in amino acids: CASSGWGGTGELFF. The CDR3 DNA reads TGTGCCAGCAGTGGATGGGGTGGCACCGGGGAGCTGTTTTTT.

This chain joins TRBV27 and TRBJ2-7; TRBD1 might be the D (6 bases). Trimming took off 0 bases at V and 5 bases at J, with 8 bases between the two ends. This CDR3 is 13 amino acids long. Germline V gives CDR1 MNHEY, CDR2 SMNVEV (reference sequence). CDR3 residues: CASSLSGANEQYF. CDR3 DNA sequence: TGTGCCAGCAGTTTATCGGGGGCAAACGAGCAGTACTTC.

The CDR3 protein is CASSLDFSYNEQFF. In DNA form, the CDR3 reads TGCGCCAGCAGCTTGGATTTCTCCTACAATGAGCAGTTCTTC. V gene TRBV5-1 combines with J gene TRBJ2-1; D remains ambiguous. V lost 0 bases and J lost 0, with 4 bases in between. CDR3 length: 14 residues. Germline V lookup: CDR1 SGHRS, CDR2 YFSETQ.

This clonotype turned up a few times. This sequence joins TRBV27 and TRBJ2-3; D remains ambiguous. Per the germline V gene, CDR1 is MNHEY and CDR2 is SMNVEV (reference sequence). The CDR3 has 12 residues. Trimming removed 2 bases from V and 6 bases from J, with 6 bases in between. In DNA, the CDR3 is TGTGCCAGCAGTTTACCAACTGATACGCAGTATTTT. Amino acid sequence: CASSLPTDTQYF.

The chain carries TRBV12-3 or TRBV12-4 and TRBJ2-7; D is perhaps TRBD2 (5 bases). This CDR3 spans 12 amino acids. V gave up 5 bases and J gave up 6 bases, with 11 bases separating them. CDR3 bases: TGTGCCAGCAGTCCCACTAGGATCGAGCAGTACTTC. It is translated as CASSPTRIEQYF.

This clonotype was recorded a few times. V is TRBV29-1 and J is TRBJ1-1; D may be TRBD1 (5 bases). The length of the CDR3 is 14 residues. CDR1 and CDR2 from the germline V gene are SQVTM and ANQGSEA. Trimming cost V 6 bases and J 0 bases, with 14 bases left between them. Here the CDR3 reads CSVEAGDLNTEAFF. In DNA, the CDR3 is TGCAGCGTAGAGGCGGGGGATCTGAACACTGAAGCTTTCTTT.

The chain employs TRBV4-1 and TRBJ2-1; possible D gene TRBD2, 5 bases. The germline CDR1 and CDR2 sequences are MGHRA and YSYEKL. Trimming removed 3 bases at V and 4 bases at J, with 16 bases between. The CDR3 totals 16 residues. Here the CDR3 reads CASSHPAGVGYNEQFF. Here the CDR3 DNA reads TGCGCCAGCAGCCACCCGGCCGGGGTGGGTTACAATGAGCAGTTCTTC.

This clonotype was picked up a small number of times. The chain carries TRBV4-2 and TRBJ2-1, with D unresolved. Germline V gives CDR1 LGHNA, CDR2 YNFKEQ. CDR3 length: 15 residues. V was pared by 2 bases and J by 0 bases, with 8 bases between. The CDR3 is CASSQQISSYNEQFF. The CDR3 region has the DNA TGTGCCAGCAGCCAACAGATAAGCTCCTACAATGAGCAGTTCTTC.

The chain is built from TRBV12-3 or TRBV12-4 and TRBJ2-3, with a tentative D call TRBD1 (6 bases). The CDR3 extends over 15 amino acids. The V and J ends lost 8 bases and 2 bases respectively, with 17 bases between them. The CDR3 region has the DNA TGTGCCAGCGATACCGAGCGGACAGCCACAGATACGCAGTATTTT. Residues: CASDTERTATDTQYF.

This clonotype was detected only a few times. The chain has TRBV5-6 and TRBJ2-1; D remains ambiguous. Germline values: CDR1 SGHDT, CDR2 YYEEEE. V was pared by 1 base and J by 4 bases, with 6 bases between. The CDR3 runs 13 residues. CDR3 sequence reads: CASSLNLYNEQFF. The CDR3, as DNA: TGTGCCAGCAGCTTGAATCTGTACAATGAGCAGTTCTTC.

This chain connects TRBV10-2 to TRBJ2-3, with D perhaps assigned TRBD1 or TRBD2 (5 bases each). The CDR3 spans 15 residues. Trimming cost V 0 bases and J 2 bases, with 9 bases left between them. The germline CDR1 and CDR2 sequences are WSHSY and SAAADI. CDR3 region: CASSESMGDTDTQYF. CDR3 in DNA: TGCGCCAGCAGTGAGTCGATGGGGGACACAGATACGCAGTATTTT.

This clonotype was counted between two and nine times. This sequence joins TRBV20-1 and TRBJ2-5; 8 bases agree with TRBD2. V dropped 5 bases and J dropped 5; count of bases not matched to a gene: 10. CDR3 length equals 14 residues. CDR1 is DFQATT, CDR2 SNEGSKA, per germline (reference sequence). The CDR3 loop is CSALQLGGAETQYF. The CDR3, as DNA: TGCAGTGCTCTCCAGCTCGGGGGGGCGGAGACCCAGTACTTC.

There are a few counts of this clonotype. The chain carries TRBV27 and TRBJ2-7, with a tentative D call TRBD2 (6 bases). Germline V lookup: CDR1 MNHEY, CDR2 SMNVEV (reference sequence). The CDR3 is made up of 15 amino acids. With 0 bases removed from V and 2 bases from J, the gap between germline ends came to 11 bases. CDR3 in DNA: TGTGCCAGCAGTTTATCTAGGGGAGGCCCCTACGAGCAGTACTTC. Protein: CASSLSRGGPYEQYF.

This rearrangement joins TRBV7-6 to TRBJ1-5, with 9 nucleotides matching TRBD1. V was pared by 5 bases and J by 4 bases, with 6 bases of the junction left unmatched. This CDR3 comprises 15 residues. Germline CDR1 and CDR2: SGHVS and FNYEAQ. DNA of the CDR3: TGTGCCAGCAGCGATGGACAGGGGTGGAATCAGCCCCAGCATTTT. Protein: CASSDGQGWNQPQHF.